This TCR beta chain appears in the sequencing data of a study of blood T cell repertoires in COVID-19. Germline V lookup: CDR1 LGHDT, CDR2 YNNKEL (reference sequence). This CDR3 has 14 residues. The trim removed 1 base at V and 7 bases at J, leaving 4 bases unmatched. Under the authors' procedure: Reference gene primer amplification gave estimated nucleated cell counts. Sequencing used immunoSEQ multiplex PCR; TCRdb keeps in-frame clones, though not all of them. V, J and clone size are those of that table, while D and trimming were read from the DNA. The repertoire has about 250,000 clones, approximately 83% of them found once; the top ten carry 8.9%.

The clonotype comes from a man older than 75 with acute or convalescent COVID-19. The genes are TRBV3-1 (or the pseudogene TRBV3-2) and TRBJ2-1; 7 positions match TRBD2. Source material: peripheral blood. The CDR3 DNA follows: TGTGCCAGCAGCCAAGGCGGGAGAATGAATGAGCAGTTCTTC. It specifies CASSQGGRMNEQFF.